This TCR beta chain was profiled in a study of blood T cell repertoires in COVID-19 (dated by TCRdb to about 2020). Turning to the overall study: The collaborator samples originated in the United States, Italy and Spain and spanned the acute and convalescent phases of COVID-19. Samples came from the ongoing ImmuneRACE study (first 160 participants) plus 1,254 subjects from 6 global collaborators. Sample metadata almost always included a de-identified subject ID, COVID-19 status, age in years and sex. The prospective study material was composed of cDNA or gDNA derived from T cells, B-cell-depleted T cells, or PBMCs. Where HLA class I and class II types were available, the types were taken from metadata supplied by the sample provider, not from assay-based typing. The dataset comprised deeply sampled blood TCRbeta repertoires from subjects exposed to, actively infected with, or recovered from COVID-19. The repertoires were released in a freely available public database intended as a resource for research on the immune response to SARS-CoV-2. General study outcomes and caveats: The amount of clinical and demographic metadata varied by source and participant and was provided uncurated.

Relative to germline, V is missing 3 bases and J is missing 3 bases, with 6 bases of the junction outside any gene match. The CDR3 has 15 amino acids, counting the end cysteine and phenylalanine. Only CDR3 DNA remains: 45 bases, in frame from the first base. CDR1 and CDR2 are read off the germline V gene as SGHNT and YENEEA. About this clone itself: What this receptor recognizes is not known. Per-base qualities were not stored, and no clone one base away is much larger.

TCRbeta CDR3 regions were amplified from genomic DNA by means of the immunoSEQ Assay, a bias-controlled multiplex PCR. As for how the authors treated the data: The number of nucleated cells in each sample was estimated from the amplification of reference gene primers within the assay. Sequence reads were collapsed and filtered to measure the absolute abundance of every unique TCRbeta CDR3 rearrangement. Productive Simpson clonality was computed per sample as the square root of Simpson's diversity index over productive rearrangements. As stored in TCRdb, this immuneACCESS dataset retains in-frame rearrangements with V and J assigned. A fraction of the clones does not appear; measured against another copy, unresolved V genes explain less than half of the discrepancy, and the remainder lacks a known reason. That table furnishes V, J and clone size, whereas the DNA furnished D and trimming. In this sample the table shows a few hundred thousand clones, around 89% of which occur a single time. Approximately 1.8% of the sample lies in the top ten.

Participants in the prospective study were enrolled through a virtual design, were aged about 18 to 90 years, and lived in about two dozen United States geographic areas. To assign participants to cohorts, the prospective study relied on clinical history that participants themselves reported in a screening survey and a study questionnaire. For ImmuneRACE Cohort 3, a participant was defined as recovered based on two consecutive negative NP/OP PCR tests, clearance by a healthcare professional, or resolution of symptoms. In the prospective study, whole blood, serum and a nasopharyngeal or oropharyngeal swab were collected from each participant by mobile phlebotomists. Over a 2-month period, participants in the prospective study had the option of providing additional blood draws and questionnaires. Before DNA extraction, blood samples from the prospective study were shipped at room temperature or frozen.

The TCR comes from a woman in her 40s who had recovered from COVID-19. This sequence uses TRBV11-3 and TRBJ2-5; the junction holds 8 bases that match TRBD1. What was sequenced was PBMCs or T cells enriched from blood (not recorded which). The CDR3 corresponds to CASSLGRGQEETQYF. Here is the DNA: TGTGCCAGCAGCTTGGGCAGGGGGCAGGAAGAGACCCAGTACTTC. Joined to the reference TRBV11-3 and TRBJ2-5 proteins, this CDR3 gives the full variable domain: EAGVVQSPRYKIIEKKQPVAFWCNPISGHNTLYWYLQNLGQGPELLIRYENEEAVDDSQLPKDRFSAERLKGVDSTLKIQPAELGDSAVYLCASSLGRGQEETQYFGPGTRLLVL.